These 24 T cell receptor beta chains were all obtained from the same sample, sequenced in a study of shared clonotypes between healthy human individuals. Naive CD8 cells comprised CD45RO-negative, CCR7-positively selected cells, excluding terminally differentiated effector memory CD45RA+ cells. Here immunoSEQ multiplex PCR was the method, and the copy in TCRdb shows in-frame clones only, minus some. The table shows under 2,000,000 clones, with less than 95% occurring only once. The source material was naive CD8+ T cells sorted from blood. The receptors originated from a man aged 18 to 30 in good health.

The table lists this clone with a count of one. This chain uses TRBV5-6 with TRBJ1-1; D is uncertain. The germline V and J ends were trimmed by 4 bases and 5 bases, with 9 bases remaining between them. CDR3 length: 12 residues. Germline assignment: CDR1 SGHDT and CDR2 YYEEEE. CDR3 amino acids: CASSQFSTEAFF. DNA of the CDR3: TGTGCCAGCAGCCAATTTTCTACTGAAGCTTTCTTT.

Comment on this clone: Additional DNA sequences in this sample encode the identical CDR3. V is TRBV9 and J is TRBJ2-7; 8 bases agree with TRBD1. Per germline, CDR1 SGDLS and CDR2 YYNGEE. J was trimmed by 7 bases and V by 4 bases; bases with no gene match: 4. The CDR3 contains 12 residues. The CDR3 DNA sequence: TGTGCCAGCAGCTACGACAGGGGTGAGCAGTACTTC. Translated, it gives CASSYDRGEQYF.

The V gene is TRBV5-1, the J gene TRBJ2-7; no firm D call. V was shortened by 4 bases and J by 0 bases, with 11 bases between the two germline ends. CDR1 SGHRS and CDR2 YFSETQ come from the germline V gene. The CDR3 is 14 amino acids. CDR3 sequence (DNA): TGCGCCAGCAGCCCCTCTAGGAGCTCCTACGAGCAGTACTTC. Translating it yields CASSPSRSSYEQYF.

The chain joins TRBV5-6 to TRBJ2-7; no firm D call. The CDR3 runs to 13 residues. CDR1 and CDR2 (germline): SGHDT, YYEEEE. Deletions cut 2 bases from V and 3 bases from J, with 9 bases between. In nucleotides, the CDR3 is TGTGCCAGCAGCTTAGACGGAGACTACGAGCAGTACTTC. It specifies CASSLDGDYEQYF.

The V and J genes are TRBV13 and TRBJ2-2; D not resolved. Trimming left V 0 bases short and J 4 bases short, with 15 bases between. Germline CDR1 is PRHDT and CDR2 is FYEKMQ (reference sequence). The CDR3 loop spans 17 amino acids. The CDR3 loop reads CASSLGLWGSSTGELFF. The CDR3, as DNA: TGTGCCAGCAGCTTAGGACTTTGGGGTAGTAGCACCGGGGAGCTGTTTTTT.

The gene calls are TRBV2 and TRBJ2-7; no clear D. The ends were cut back, 7 bases at V and 5 bases at J, with 12 bases in the middle. This CDR3 spans 12 amino acids. Per germline, CDR1 SNHLY and CDR2 FYNNEI. As DNA, the CDR3 is TGTGCCAGCACGGACCCGCCGGACGAGCAGTACTTC. This codes for CASTDPPDEQYF.

The genes are TRBV9 and TRBJ1-3; D gene ambiguous. CDR1 and CDR2 (germline): SGDLS, YYNGEE. CDR3 size: 14 residues. V lost 0 bases, J lost 4 bases, and 8 bases lay in between. The CDR3 region is CASSVEGLGNTIYF. CDR3 DNA sequence: TGTGCCAGCAGCGTAGAGGGTTTGGGAAACACCATATATTTT. Full variable domain (rest looked up from reference TRBV9 and TRBJ1-3): DSGVTQTPKHLITATGQRVTLRCSPRSGDLSVYWYQQSLDQGLQFLIQYYNGEERAKGNILERFSAQQFPDLHSELNLSSLELGDSALYFCASSVEGLGNTIYFGEGSWLTVV.

Of note for this clone: Additional DNA sequences in this sample encode the identical CDR3. The J gene is TRBJ2-7, the V gene TRBV30; 8 bases agree with TRBD1. With 2 bases clipped from V and 1 base from J, the junction kept 4 bases outside the gene matches. Germline V CDR1 and CDR2: GTSNPN, SVGIG (reference sequence). There are 14 residues in the CDR3. CDR3 loop: CAWSLGQGSYEQYF. As DNA, the CDR3 is TGTGCCTGGAGTTTAGGACAGGGATCCTACGAGCAGTACTTC. Full variable domain (missing parts from reference TRBV30 and TRBJ2-7): SQTIHQWPATLVQPVGSPLSLECTVEGTSNPNLYWYRQAAGRGLQLLFYSVGIGQISSEVPQNLSASRPQDRQFILSSKKLLLSDSGFYLCAWSLGQGSYEQYFGPGTRLTVT.

This rearrangement joins TRBV9 to TRBJ2-7, with TRBD2 as a possible D gene (6 bases). Trimming left V 0 bases short and J 5 bases short, with 15 bases between. The CDR3 extends over 15 amino acids. Per the germline V gene, CDR1 is SGDLS and CDR2 is YYNGEE. Here the CDR3 DNA reads TGTGCCAGCAGCGTAGTCGGGAGTCCCGTCCACGAGCAGTACTTC. It specifies CASSVVGSPVHEQYF.

As concerns this clone: Different DNA sequences within this sample yield the same CDR3. The chain is built from TRBV7-6 and TRBJ2-1; 16 nucleotides align to TRBD2. Germline trimming cut 3 bases from V and 4 bases from J; bases unmatched to any gene: 0. The length of the CDR3 is 16 residues. Germline CDR1 reads SGHVS; CDR2 reads FNYEAQ. In nucleotides, the CDR3 is TGTGCCAGCAGCTTGGGACTAGCGGGGGGGTACAATGAGCAGTTCTTC. Translating gives CASSLGLAGGYNEQFF.

This clone has only a few counts. Other DNA variants within this sample encode the same CDR3. The chain links TRBV6-6 to TRBJ2-7; 9 bases fit TRBD1. V was clipped by 2 bases and J by 3 bases; unmatched bases: 2. From germline, CDR1 is MNHNY and CDR2 SVGAGI (reference sequence). CDR3 length: 14 amino acids. In nucleotides, the CDR3 is TGTGCCAGCAGTTACGGGGGACAGGGCTACGAGCAGTACTTC. Residues: CASSYGGQGYEQYF.

V and J are TRBV28 and TRBJ2-7; D possibly corresponds to TRBD1 (6 bases). The V end was cut by 3 bases, the J end by 2 bases, with 14 bases between. The CDR3 runs to 15 residues. CDR1 and CDR2 from the germline V gene are MDHEN and SYDVKM. This chain's CDR3 is CASSFSLGQTYEQYF. The CDR3 DNA follows: TGTGCCAGCAGTTTCAGTCTAGGACAGACCTACGAGCAGTACTTC.

Remarks on this clone: Other DNA sequences within the sample encode an identical CDR3. The chain couples TRBV19 to TRBJ2-7, with a tentative D call TRBD2 (6 bases). Trimming stripped 3 bases from V and 4 bases from J, with 10 bases between. Per the germline V gene, CDR1 is LNHDA and CDR2 is SQIVND (reference sequence). CDR3 length equals 13 residues. The chain's CDR3 is CASSMGLSYEQYF. Here the CDR3 DNA reads TGTGCCAGTAGTATGGGACTCTCGTACGAGCAGTACTTC.

A single count supports this clone. An end of the junction does not agree with germline; a read error may underlie this. The CDR3 here is CASTLRRTGNTEAFF. DNA of the CDR3: TGTGCCAGCACCTTGAGGAGGACAGGAAACACTGAAGCTTTCTTT. The chain carries TRBV5-6 and TRBJ1-1, with 7 bases that match TRBD1. The CDR3 loop spans 15 amino acids. Germline CDR1 is SGHDT and CDR2 is YYEEEE.

The chain employs TRBV7-2 and TRBJ1-6; 7 bases are shared with TRBD1. Germline CDR1 and CDR2: SGHTA and FQGNSA. J lost 5 bases, V lost 4 bases, and 5 bases had no gene match. This CDR3 has 15 amino acids. The DNA for the CDR3 is TGTGCCAGCAGCTGGGGGACAGAAGATAATTCACCCCTCCACTTT. Its protein product is CASSWGTEDNSPLHF.

The V and J genes are TRBV4-3 and TRBJ2-7; D is ambiguous. Germline V gives CDR1 LGHNA, CDR2 YSLEER. CDR3 length: 15 residues. Trimming cost V 0 bases and J 0 bases, with 9 bases left between them. The DNA for the CDR3 is TGCGCCAGCAGCCAAGATCATCCGGGCTCCTACGAGCAGTACTTC. It yields the protein CASSQDHPGSYEQYF.

This clone was counted once. This sample includes further DNA sequences coding for the same CDR3. The chain couples TRBV7-8 to TRBJ2-3; D is perhaps TRBD1 or TRBD2 (5 bases each). The germline V and J ends were trimmed by 3 bases and 6 bases, with 10 bases remaining between them. Germline assignment: CDR1 SGHVS and CDR2 FQNEAQ. This CDR3 spans 13 amino acids. CDR3 residues: CASSLTGTDTQYF. In DNA form, the CDR3 reads TGTGCCAGCAGCTTGACCGGGACCGATACGCAGTATTTT. The variable domain in full, with the rest retrieved from reference TRBV7-8 and TRBJ2-3, is GAGVSQSPRYKVAKRGQDVALRCDPISGHVSLFWYQQALGQGPEFLTYFQNEAQLDKSGLPSDRFFAERPEGSVSTLKIQRTQQEDSAVYLCASSLTGTDTQYFGPGTRLTVL.

The rearrangement joins TRBV5-6 to TRBJ1-2, with D tentatively TRBD1 (5 bases). CDR1 and CDR2 (germline): SGHDT, YYEEEE. The CDR3 length is 14 residues. Trimming cost V 4 bases and J 2 bases, with 12 bases left between them. The CDR3 DNA follows: TGTGCCAGCAGCCCGCAGACAGCAAACTATGGCTACACCTTC. This sequence encodes CASSPQTANYGYTF.

The J gene is TRBJ1-1, the V gene TRBV5-6, with D uncertain. Germline V gene lookup returns CDR1 SGHDT and CDR2 YYEEEE. V shed 4 bases and J shed 8 bases, with 12 bases lying between them. The length of the CDR3 is 12 residues. CDR3: CASSGGRPEAFF. CDR3 nucleotides: TGTGCCAGCAGCGGTGGGAGGCCCGAAGCTTTCTTT.

The chain links TRBV5-4 to TRBJ2-7, with D perhaps TRBD1 (5 bases). Trimming stripped 1 base from V and 5 bases from J, with 16 bases between. Germline V gene lookup returns CDR1 SGHNT and CDR2 YYREEE (reference sequence). The CDR3 is made up of 15 amino acids. The CDR3 region is CASSLQTAPRNEQYF. The CDR3 DNA follows: TGTGCCAGCAGCTTGCAGACAGCTCCGAGGAACGAGCAGTACTTC. The full variable domain, its missing parts supplied by reference TRBV5-4 and TRBJ2-7, is ETGVTQSPTHLIKTRGQQVTLRCSSQSGHNTVSWYQQALGQGPQFIFQYYREEENGRGNFPPRFSGLQFPNYSSELNVNALELDDSALYLCASSLQTAPRNEQYFGPGTRLTVT.

The chain combines TRBV27 with TRBJ2-5; 12 bases line up with TRBD1. The CDR3 covers 17 residues. V lost 2 bases and J lost 2; bases outside the gene matches: 6. Per germline, CDR1 MNHEY and CDR2 SMNVEV (reference sequence). The CDR3 loop reads CASSLLWDRGLQETQYF. The CDR3 region has the DNA TGTGCCAGCAGTTTACTCTGGGACAGGGGGCTTCAAGAGACCCAGTACTTC.

In regard to this clone: One end of the junction does not line up with germline, which may come from a read error. The chain couples TRBV28 to TRBJ1-4; D not certain. The CDR3 has 11 amino acids. The germline V gene has CDR1 MDHEN and CDR2 SYDVKM. The CDR3 reads CASSFGMNLIF. Here the CDR3 DNA reads TGTGCCAGCAGTTTTGGCATGAACCTTATTTTT.

V usage is TRBV6-5 and J usage is TRBJ2-2; a weak D match, TRBD2 (6 bases). V was pared by 1 base and J by 2 bases, with 8 bases between. The CDR3 has 15 residues. CDR1 and CDR2 from the germline V gene are MNHEY and SVGAGI. CDR3 nucleotide sequence: TGTGCCAGCAGTTACTTGGGAGGTAACACCGGGGAGCTGTTTTTT. This sequence encodes CASSYLGGNTGELFF.

The J gene is TRBJ2-1, the V gene TRBV13; no reliable D call. The V end lost 2 bases, the J end lost 7 bases, and 9 bases lay between the germline ends. The CDR3 extends over 13 amino acids. The germline gives CDR1 PRHDT, CDR2 FYEKMQ (reference sequence). CDR3 nucleotides: TGTGCCAGCAGCTTAATTGTCCGAAATGAGCAGTTCTTC. It codes for CASSLIVRNEQFF.